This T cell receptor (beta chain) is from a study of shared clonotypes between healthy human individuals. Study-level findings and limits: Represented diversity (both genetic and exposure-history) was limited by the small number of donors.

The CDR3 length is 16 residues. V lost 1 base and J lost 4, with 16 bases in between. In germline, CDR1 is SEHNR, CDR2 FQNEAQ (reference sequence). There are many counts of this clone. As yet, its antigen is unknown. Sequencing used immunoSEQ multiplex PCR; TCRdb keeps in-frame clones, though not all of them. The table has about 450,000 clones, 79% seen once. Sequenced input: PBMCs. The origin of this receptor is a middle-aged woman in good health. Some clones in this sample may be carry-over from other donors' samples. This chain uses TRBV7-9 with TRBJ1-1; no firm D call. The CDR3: CASSLGAGVGSTEAFF. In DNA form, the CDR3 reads TGTGCCAGCAGCTTAGGAGCTGGGGTGGGGAGCACTGAAGCTTTCTTT.